These 21 T cell receptor beta chains share one sample of origin, sequenced in a study of T cells in Graves' hyperthyroidism and ophthalmopathy. RNA transcripts gave rise to amplified TCR beta CDR3 regions. RT-PCR in the first round (using the HTBI primer set) targeted the TCR CDR3. From the multiplex PCR reads, TCRdb called clonotypes with MiXCR, one entry per CDR3 protein. Of more than 500,000 distinct CDR3 sequences listed, around 16% are singletons. Sample: blood. These receptors were collected from a woman aged 30 to 39 with Graves' ophthalmopathy.

The rearrangement uses TRBV20-1 and TRBJ1-2; D ambiguous. Germline V lookup: CDR1 DFQATT, CDR2 SNEGSKA (reference sequence). The CDR3 totals 12 residues. The V gene lost 3 bases and the J gene lost 1 base, with 6 bases spanning the gap. In nucleotides, the CDR3 is TGCAGTGCTAGCGTCATTAACTATGGCTACACCTTC. Encoded protein: CSASVINYGYTF.

This rearrangement joins TRBV27 to TRBJ1-2; perhaps TRBD1 as D (6 bases). Germline CDR1 reads MNHEY; CDR2 reads SMNVEV (reference sequence). Trimming took off 5 bases at V and 8 bases at J, with 15 bases between the two ends. This CDR3 is 13 amino acids long. CDR3 sequence reads: CASSPLDSYGYTF. The CDR3 region has the DNA TGTGCCAGCAGTCCCTTGGACAGCTACGGCTACACCTTC.

CDR3 residues: CSARLAELGETQYF. CDR3 DNA sequence: TGCAGTGCTAGACTGGCGGAGCTGGGAGAGACCCAGTACTTC. The rearrangement uses TRBV20-1 and TRBJ2-5; D ambiguous. CDR1 and CDR2 from the germline V gene are DFQATT and SNEGSKA (reference sequence). CDR3 length: 14 amino acids. V was cut by 2 bases and J by 4 bases, with 14 bases left in between.

This clonotype was counted only a few times. CDR3 protein: CASSIPRAHEQYF. DNA for the CDR3: TGTGCCAGCAGCATCCCACGGGCCCACGAGCAGTACTTC. The gene calls are TRBV7-9 and TRBJ2-7; no reliable D call. CDR3 length equals 13 residues. The germline gives CDR1 SEHNR, CDR2 FQNEAQ (reference sequence). Trimming cost V 5 bases and J 5 bases, with 13 bases left between them. Together with reference TRBV7-9 and TRBJ2-7, the CDR3 gives the full variable domain: DTGVSQNPRHKITKRGQNVTFRCDPISEHNRLYWYRQTLGQGPEFLTYFQNEAQLEKSRLLSDRFSAERPKGSFSTLEIQRTEQGDSAMYLCASSIPRAHEQYFGPGTRLTVT.

The J gene is TRBJ2-7, the V gene TRBV2, with 12 bases matching TRBD1. The CDR3 is made up of 15 amino acids. Germline V gene lookup returns CDR1 SNHLY and CDR2 FYNNEI. V trimming: 5 bases; J trimming: 3 bases; junction bases outside the gene matches: 5. The CDR3 nucleotides read TGTGCCAGCAGTCCGGGACAGGGGGCGAACTACGAGCAGTACTTC. Translating gives CASSPGQGANYEQYF.

This clonotype was picked up a small number of times. V usage is TRBV12-3 or TRBV12-4 and J usage is TRBJ2-7, with TRBD2 identical over 8 bases. V dropped 6 bases and J dropped 5; count of bases not matched to a gene: 12. The CDR3 sequence is 15 residues long. In nucleotides, the CDR3 is TGTGCCAGCAGCGGTAAATTAGCGGGATCCCACGAGCAGTACTTC. It specifies CASSGKLAGSHEQYF.

This rearrangement joins TRBV19 to TRBJ2-1, with 7 bases aligning to TRBD2. The CDR3 has 14 residues. V trimming: 10 bases; J trimming: 3 bases; junction bases outside the gene matches: 9. CDR1 is LNHDA and CDR2 is SQIVND in the germline V gene (reference sequence). Written as DNA, the CDR3 is TGTGCCACCGACCCCGGGACTAACTACAATGAGCAGTTCTTC. Its translation: CATDPGTNYNEQFF.

The chain has TRBV9 and TRBJ2-7; TRBD2 matches 14 bases. The ends lost 0 bases at V and 6 bases at J; junction bases unmatched: 2. There are 15 residues in the CDR3. From germline, CDR1 is SGDLS and CDR2 YYNGEE. Written as DNA, the CDR3 is TGTGCCAGCAGCGTAGAGGGGACTAGCGGGAGCGAGCAGTACTTC. Protein sequence: CASSVEGTSGSEQYF.

This clonotype was seen repeatedly, ten times or more. The rearrangement uses TRBV28 and TRBJ2-7; D assignment may be TRBD1 or TRBD2 (5 bases each). Trimming cost V 2 bases and J 6 bases, with 20 bases left between them. The CDR3 has 16 amino acids. Germline V gene lookup returns CDR1 MDHEN and CDR2 SYDVKM. Here the CDR3 DNA reads TGTGCCAGCAGTTTAAGGGGACGGGAACGGAACTCCGAGCAGTACTTC. This translates into CASSLRGRERNSEQYF. Filled out from reference TRBV28 and TRBJ2-7, the complete variable domain reads DVKVTQSSRYLVKRTGEKVFLECVQDMDHENMFWYRQDPGLGLRLIYFSYDVKMKEKGDIPEGYSVSREKKERFSLILESASTNQTSMYLCASSLRGRERNSEQYFGPGTRLTVT.

This rearrangement joins TRBV7-2 to TRBJ2-4; 10 bases are shared with TRBD1. The CDR3 is 13 residues long. The junction had 3 bases not matched to a gene; V was cut back by 4 bases and J by 9 bases. CDR1 and CDR2 from the germline V gene are SGHTA and FQGNSA. The chain's CDR3 is CASSSGQGSIQYF. In DNA, the CDR3 is TGTGCCAGCAGCTCGGGACAGGGGAGCATTCAGTACTTC.

The chain couples TRBV15 to TRBJ2-7, with TRBD2 as a possible D gene (5 bases). Germline CDR1 is LNHNV and CDR2 is YYDKDF (reference sequence). V lost 5 bases and J 0 bases, leaving 23 bases between the germline ends. The CDR3 is 18 amino acids. The CDR3 region has the DNA TGTGCCACCAGCCCCCAGGACGCGGACTCCCTGCGCTCCTACGAGCAGTACTTC. As protein: CATSPQDADSLRSYEQYF.

The chain has TRBV28 and TRBJ1-6; no firm D call. Trimming pared 8 bases from V and 0 bases from J, leaving 11 bases between. Per the germline V gene, CDR1 is MDHEN and CDR2 is SYDVKM. CDR3 length: 15 residues. CDR3 in amino acids: CASGATSSYNSPLHF. The CDR3 DNA reads TGTGCCAGCGGTGCCACCAGCTCCTATAATTCACCCCTCCACTTT.

This clonotype was seen ten or more times. The rearrangement links TRBV3-1 to TRBJ2-2; possibly TRBD2 for D (7 bases). The ends were cut back, 4 bases at V and 3 bases at J, with 12 bases in the middle. The CDR3 length is 15 residues. CDR1 is LGHDT and CDR2 is YNNKEL in the germline V gene (reference sequence). CDR3 loop: CASSLQGRDTGELFF. The CDR3 DNA sequence: TGTGCCAGCAGCCTGCAGGGGAGGGACACCGGGGAGCTGTTTTTT.

Of note for this clonotype: Possible read error: a much larger clone is one base away. J is TRBJ2-7 and V is TRBV6-1; D not resolved. V was shortened by 6 bases and J by 3 bases, with 6 bases between the two germline ends. Germline V CDR1 and CDR2: MNHNS, SASEGT. The CDR3 has 11 amino acids. The CDR3 DNA follows: TGTGCCAGCAGGGAGAGCTACGAGCAGTACTTC. Amino acids: CASRESYEQYF.

The chain recombines TRBV29-1 with TRBJ2-2, with D perhaps matching TRBD2 (6 bases). Germline CDR1 is SQVTM and CDR2 is ANQGSEA. The CDR3 has 16 amino acids. Between the trimmed V and J ends, which lost 4 bases and 0 bases, there was a span of 15 bases. CDR3 amino acids: CSVVMVAGSNTGELFF. The DNA of the CDR3 is TGCAGCGTTGTAATGGTGGCGGGATCGAACACCGGGGAGCTGTTTTTT.

This clonotype was found many times. This chain uses TRBV5-1 with TRBJ2-3, with 10 nucleotides matching TRBD2. Germline CDR1 is SGHRS and CDR2 is YFSETQ. This CDR3 region has 16 residues. Unmatched junction bases numbered 6, after V lost 0 bases and J lost 5 bases. The CDR3 region has the DNA TGCGCCAGCAGCTTGGCGCTAGCGGGAGTGAAAGATACGCAGTATTTT. Translation: CASSLALAGVKDTQYF.

This clonotype was seen a few times. The chain joins TRBV28 to TRBJ2-5, with a tentative D call TRBD2 (5 bases). The CDR3 length is 14 residues. V was trimmed by 7 bases and J by 9 bases, leaving 21 bases between them. Germline V gene data show CDR1 as MDHEN and CDR2 as SYDVKM. CDR3 nucleotide sequence: TGTGCCAGCAAACTGGCGGGCAGGTTTGAGGCCCAGTACTTC. Protein sequence: CASKLAGRFEAQYF. Full variable domain (rest looked up from reference TRBV28 and TRBJ2-5): DVKVTQSSRYLVKRTGEKVFLECVQDMDHENMFWYRQDPGLGLRLIYFSYDVKMKEKGDIPEGYSVSREKKERFSLILESASTNQTSMYLCASKLAGRFEAQYFGPGTRLLVL.

V and J are TRBV6-1 and TRBJ2-7; perhaps TRBD2 as D (6 bases). The germline V and J ends were trimmed by 5 bases and 6 bases, with 14 bases remaining between them. The germline V gene has CDR1 MNHNS and CDR2 SASEGT. This CDR3 is built from 13 residues. CDR3 in amino acids: CASSPDGTPEQYF. As DNA, the CDR3 is TGTGCCAGCAGTCCCGACGGGACTCCCGAGCAGTACTTC.

V gene TRBV11-2 combines with J gene TRBJ1-4; D is undetermined. This CDR3 is built from 14 residues. From germline, CDR1 is SGHAT and CDR2 FQNNGV. V was pared by 1 base and J by 2 bases, with 5 bases between. The CDR3 reads CASSLVETNEKLFF. For the CDR3, the DNA is TGTGCCAGCAGCTTAGTGGAGACTAATGAAAAACTGTTTTTT.

The sample holds many counts of this clonotype. The genes are TRBV7-2 and TRBJ2-5, with 9 bases identical to TRBD1. V was clipped by 7 bases and J by 3 bases; unmatched bases: 9. Per the germline V gene, CDR1 is SGHTA and CDR2 is FQGNSA. The CDR3 loop spans 15 amino acids. CDR3 sequence reads: CASTSRGQGKETQYF. For the CDR3, the DNA is TGTGCCAGCACCTCCAGGGGACAGGGCAAAGAGACCCAGTACTTC.

This clonotype was recorded at least ten times. The CDR3 DNA is TGCAGTGCTAGAGGGGTCACCCAGGGGCGCGCGGAGCAGTACTTC. Amino acids: CSARGVTQGRAEQYF. The chain joins TRBV20-1 to TRBJ2-7; TRBD1 might be the D (6 bases). V was trimmed by 1 base and J by 7 bases, leaving 20 bases between them. CDR1 and CDR2 (germline): DFQATT, SNEGSKA (reference sequence). This CDR3 has 15 amino acids.